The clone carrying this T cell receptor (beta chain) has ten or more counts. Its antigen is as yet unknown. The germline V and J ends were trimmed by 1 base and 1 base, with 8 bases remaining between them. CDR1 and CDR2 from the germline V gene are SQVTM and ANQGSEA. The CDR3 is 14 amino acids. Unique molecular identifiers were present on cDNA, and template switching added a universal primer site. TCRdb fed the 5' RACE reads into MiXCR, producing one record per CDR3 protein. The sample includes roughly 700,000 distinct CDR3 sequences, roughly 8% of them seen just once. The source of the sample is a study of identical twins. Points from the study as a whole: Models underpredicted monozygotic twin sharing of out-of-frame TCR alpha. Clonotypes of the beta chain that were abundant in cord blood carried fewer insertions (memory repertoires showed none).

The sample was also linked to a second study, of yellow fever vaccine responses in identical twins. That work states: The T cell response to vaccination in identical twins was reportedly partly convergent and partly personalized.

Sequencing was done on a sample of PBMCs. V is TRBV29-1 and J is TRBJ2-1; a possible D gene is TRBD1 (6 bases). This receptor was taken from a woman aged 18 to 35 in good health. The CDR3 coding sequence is TGCAGCGTTGAAGGTCAGGGGTCCTACAATGAGCAGTTCTTC. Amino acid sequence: CSVEGQGSYNEQFF.